Listed here are 26 T cell receptor beta chains from one sample, sequenced in a study of cytomegalovirus exposure and HLA in healthy donors. 13 Jbeta primers and 60 Vbeta primers were used for the PCR. The table came from immunoSEQ multiplex PCR; TCRdb's copy has only in-frame clones and leaves some out. The sample holds 150,000 to 200,000 clones, around 78% seen once. Sequencing was performed on PBMCs. The receptor source for this set is a woman aged 30 to 39 in good health and CMV-seropositive.

The genes are TRBV6-5 and TRBJ2-7; 8 nucleotides line up with TRBD1. V was clipped by 3 bases and J by 5 bases; unmatched bases: 9. Per germline, CDR1 MNHEY and CDR2 SVGAGI. The CDR3 has 15 residues. The CDR3 protein is CASSYYGQGLNEQYF. The DNA of the CDR3 is TGTGCCAGCAGTTATTACGGACAGGGTCTGAACGAGCAGTACTTC.

Only one count was recorded for this clone. The chain recombines TRBV7-9 with TRBJ1-2; 9 bases are shared with TRBD1. With V trimmed by 4 bases and J by 7 bases, 7 bases remained unmatched. This CDR3 region has 14 residues. The germline CDR1 and CDR2 sequences are SEHNR and FQNEAQ (reference sequence). CDR3 in amino acids: CASSSPMDRGGYTF. The CDR3 DNA reads TGTGCCAGCAGCTCCCCTATGGACAGGGGTGGCTACACCTTC.

The chain carries TRBV9 and TRBJ1-1; weak D call: TRBD1 (5 bases). Germline lookup yields CDR1 SGDLS and CDR2 YYNGEE. Trimming cost V 4 bases and J 5 bases, with 18 bases left between them. The CDR3 contains 15 residues. The CDR3 region has the DNA TGTGCCAGCAGCTCCGCTTGGGGGGGGACGACTGAAGCTTTCTTT. Translation gives CASSSAWGGTTEAFF. The complete variable domain, with remaining parts taken from reference TRBV9 and TRBJ1-1, reads DSGVTQTPKHLITATGQRVTLRCSPRSGDLSVYWYQQSLDQGLQFLIQYYNGEERAKGNILERFSAQQFPDLHSELNLSSLELGDSALYFCASSSAWGGTTEAFFGQGTRLTVV.

The rearrangement links TRBV5-1 to TRBJ1-3; 8 nucleotides agree with TRBD1. CDR3 length: 16 residues. Germline V CDR1 and CDR2: SGHRS, YFSETQ. J gave up 0 bases and V 1 base, and 3 bases lay outside the gene matches. In nucleotides, the CDR3 is TGCGCCAGCAGCTTGATGCAGGGGGCCTCTGGAAACACCATATATTTT. Amino acids: CASSLMQGASGNTIYF.

The chain carries TRBV27 and TRBJ1-2; D perhaps matches TRBD1 (6 bases). Germline CDR1 is MNHEY and CDR2 is SMNVEV (reference sequence). Trimming left V 5 bases short and J 6 bases short, with 16 bases between. There are 14 residues in the CDR3. The CDR3 loop reads CASSIGGRGNGYTF. The CDR3 DNA sequence: TGTGCCAGCAGTATAGGGGGTCGAGGTAATGGCTACACCTTC.

The chain combines TRBV5-1 with TRBJ2-2; 7 nucleotides agree with TRBD1. The CDR3 loop spans 16 amino acids. V lost 1 base, J lost 1 base, and 4 bases stayed unmatched. The germline V gene encodes CDR1 SGHRS and CDR2 YFSETQ. In DNA, the CDR3 is TGCGCCAGCAGCTTGCTTGGGACAGTGAACACCGGGGAGCTGTTTTTT. The encoded protein is CASSLLGTVNTGELFF.

This chain uses TRBV4-3 with TRBJ1-1, with D perhaps matching TRBD1 (5 bases). The length of the CDR3 is 15 residues. The germline V gene encodes CDR1 LGHNA and CDR2 YSLEER. The V gene lost 0 bases and the J gene lost 1 base, with 9 bases spanning the gap. CDR3 protein: CASSQEVRANTEAFF. CDR3 nucleotide sequence: TGCGCCAGCAGCCAAGAGGTCAGGGCGAACACTGAAGCTTTCTTT.

This chain uses TRBV29-1 with TRBJ1-5; a weak D match, TRBD1 (5 bases). This CDR3 has 14 residues. V lost 6 bases and J lost 9, with 21 bases in between. Germline V lookup: CDR1 SQVTM, CDR2 ANQGSEA. The CDR3 sequence is CSVLDSLSSGPQHF. The CDR3 coding sequence is TGCAGCGTCCTAGACAGTTTATCTAGTGGGCCCCAGCATTTT.

The chain carries TRBV29-1 and TRBJ2-5; D perhaps matches TRBD2 (6 bases). Trimming removed 5 bases from V and 0 bases from J, with 13 bases in between. CDR3 size: 14 residues. Germline assignment: CDR1 SQVTM and CDR2 ANQGSEA. CDR3 sequence reads: CSVISDYYQETQYF. In DNA form, the CDR3 reads TGCAGCGTTATATCGGACTACTACCAAGAGACCCAGTACTTC.

The chain carries TRBV2 and TRBJ1-4; TRBD1 aligns across 7 bases. Germline lookup yields CDR1 SNHLY and CDR2 FYNNEI. The CDR3 totals 16 residues. V gave up 2 bases and J gave up 8 bases; unmatched junction bases: 11. The CDR3 nucleotides are TGTGCCAGCAGTGAATACAGGGGAAGGCTTTGGGAAAAACTGTTTTTT. This codes for CASSEYRGRLWEKLFF. Filled out from reference TRBV2 and TRBJ1-4, the complete variable domain reads EPEVTQTPSHQVTQMGQEVILRCVPISNHLYFYWYRQILGQKVEFLVSFYNNEISEKSEIFDDQFSVERPDGSNFTLKIRSTKLEDSAMYFCASSEYRGRLWEKLFFGSGTQLSVL.

The V and J genes are TRBV27 and TRBJ1-4; no clear D. V was pared by 4 bases and J by 7 bases, with 25 bases between. CDR3 length equals 18 residues. Germline V CDR1 and CDR2: MNHEY, SMNVEV (reference sequence). CDR3: CASSSPPWTGGSIEKLFF. CDR3 sequence (DNA): TGTGCCAGCAGTTCTCCGCCGTGGACGGGAGGTTCCATTGAAAAACTGTTTTTT.

The chain uses TRBV4-3 and TRBJ2-6; 8 bases are shared with TRBD1. CDR3 length: 17 residues. V lost 0 bases, J lost 3 bases, and 4 bases stayed unmatched. Germline V lookup: CDR1 LGHNA, CDR2 YSLEER. This CDR3 is CASSQDQGAGGANVLTF. In DNA, the CDR3 is TGCGCCAGCAGCCAAGATCAGGGGGCAGGTGGGGCCAACGTCCTGACTTTC.

The chain employs TRBV7-2 and TRBJ2-2; 7 bases align to TRBD1. Per the germline V gene, CDR1 is SGHTA and CDR2 is FQGNSA. Trimming at V came to 6 bases and at J to 5 bases, leaving 0 bases not matched to a gene. There are 12 residues in the CDR3. The CDR3, as DNA: TGTGCCAGCAGGACAGGGACCGGGGAGCTGTTTTTT. Translated: CASRTGTGELFF. Full variable domain (rest looked up from reference TRBV7-2 and TRBJ2-2): GAGVSQSPSNKVTEKGKDVELRCDPISGHTALYWYRQSLGQGLEFLIYFQGNSAPDKSGLPSDRFSAERTGGSVSTLTIQRTQQEDSAVYLCASRTGTGELFFGEGSRLTVL.

The genes are TRBV27 and TRBJ2-2; D is unresolved. Judging by the DNA end, TRBJ1-4 fits better; the J call may be wrong. The CDR3 loop spans 12 amino acids. CDR1 and CDR2 from the germline V gene are MNHEY and SMNVEV (reference sequence). The DNA of the CDR3 is TGTGCCAGCAGTCCGCCAAATAGAAAACTGTTTTTT. Residues: CASSPPNRKLFF.

V gene TRBV5-1 combines with J gene TRBJ2-1, with D maybe TRBD2 (6 bases). The CDR3 is 14 residues long. The V gene lost 5 bases and the J gene lost 8 bases, with 17 bases spanning the gap. Germline CDR1 reads SGHRS; CDR2 reads YFSETQ. CDR3 region: CASRNGDPGDEQFF. The DNA of the CDR3 is TGCGCCAGCAGAAACGGAGACCCGGGGGATGAGCAGTTCTTC.

This chain uses TRBV5-6 with TRBJ2-3; 11 positions match TRBD2. In germline, CDR1 is SGHDT, CDR2 YYEEEE. The CDR3 runs to 15 residues. Trimming cost V 6 bases and J 3 bases; bases outside gene matches: 6. The CDR3 region has the DNA TGTGCCAGCACCCCACTAGCGGGAGAAACAGATACGCAGTATTTT. Protein: CASTPLAGETDTQYF.

This clone turned up a few times. J is TRBJ2-1 and V is TRBV7-9, with D hard to call. This CDR3 contains 14 residues. Deletions cut 3 bases from V and 8 bases from J, with 14 bases between. Per the germline V gene, CDR1 is SEHNR and CDR2 is FQNEAQ (reference sequence). The CDR3 nucleotides read TGTGCCAGCAGCTTTACAGACGGTATCGATGAGCAGTTCTTC. Its protein is CASSFTDGIDEQFF.

The rearrangement uses TRBV7-2 and TRBJ1-4; 7 bases align to TRBD1. From germline, CDR1 is SGHTA and CDR2 FQGNSA. CDR3 size: 17 residues. The V segment lost 3 bases and the J segment 4 bases; nucleotides outside the gene matches: 11. CDR3: CASSFYPSGQLNEKLFF. DNA for the CDR3: TGTGCCAGCAGCTTTTATCCGTCGGGACAGCTTAATGAAAAACTGTTTTTT.

V is TRBV2 and J is TRBJ2-5; D not certain. The ends were cut back, 6 bases at V and 6 bases at J, with 11 bases in the middle. This CDR3 is built from 12 residues. Germline CDR1 and CDR2: SNHLY and FYNNEI. The CDR3 DNA reads as TGTGCCAGCAGACCCATTGGGCAGACCCAGTACTTC. It encodes CASRPIGQTQYF.

This clone was recorded a few times. The J gene is TRBJ2-1, the V gene TRBV5-6; possible D gene TRBD1, 6 bases. The CDR3 runs 13 residues. Trimming took off 1 base at V and 8 bases at J, with 10 bases between the two ends. Germline V gene data show CDR1 as SGHDT and CDR2 as YYEEEE. The CDR3 reads CASSLIRGHEQFF. CDR3 sequence (DNA): TGTGCCAGCAGCTTGATCAGGGGCCATGAGCAGTTCTTC.

The rearrangement uses TRBV18 and TRBJ2-7, with TRBD1 matching 10 bases. This CDR3 is built from 16 residues. The trim removed 3 bases at V and 5 bases at J, leaving 10 bases unmatched. Germline loops: CDR1 KGHSH, CDR2 LQKENI. CDR3: CASSPLTGGDSDEQYF. The CDR3 bases are TGTGCCAGCTCACCGTTGACAGGGGGCGATTCGGACGAGCAGTACTTC.

The chain recombines TRBV5-1 with TRBJ2-2; tentative D call: TRBD2 (6 bases). CDR3 length: 14 amino acids. Germline V gene sequence: CDR1 SGHRS, CDR2 YFSETQ. Trimming cost V 4 bases and J 0 bases, with 7 bases left between them. The CDR3 DNA follows: TGCGCCAGCAGCGGGGGGACGAACACCGGGGAGCTGTTTTTT. Translated, it gives CASSGGTNTGELFF.

The rearrangement uses TRBV5-1 and TRBJ2-3; D may be TRBD2 (6 bases). The CDR3 is 18 residues long. CDR1 SGHRS and CDR2 YFSETQ come from the germline V gene. V gave up 7 bases and J gave up 0 bases, with 24 bases separating them. This chain's CDR3 is CASELPLGGGKSTDTQYF. The CDR3 coding sequence is TGCGCCAGCGAACTCCCCCTTGGTGGCGGGAAAAGCACAGATACGCAGTATTTT. Using reference TRBV5-1 and TRBJ2-3 for the parts outside the CDR3, the full variable domain is KAGVTQTPRYLIKTRGQQVTLSCSPISGHRSVSWYQQTPGQGLQFLFEYFSETQRNKGNFPGRFSGRQFSNSRSEMNVSTLELGDSALYLCASELPLGGGKSTDTQYFGPGTRLTVL.

This clone was observed a handful of times. The chain recombines TRBV29-1 with TRBJ2-7; 8 positions match TRBD1. The CDR3 consists of 13 residues. Trimming took 4 bases from V and 0 from J; bases not matched to a gene: 2. CDR1 SQVTM and CDR2 ANQGSEA come from the germline V gene. In DNA form, the CDR3 reads TGCAGCGTTGGGGACAGGAGCTCCTACGAGCAGTACTTC. The encoded protein is CSVGDRSSYEQYF.

The J gene is TRBJ2-3, the V gene TRBV15; D is uncertain. Germline V gene sequence: CDR1 LNHNV, CDR2 YYDKDF (reference sequence). The V and J ends lost 1 base and 3 bases respectively, with 2 bases between them. The CDR3 sequence is 12 residues long. CDR3: CATSRATDTQYF. CDR3 DNA sequence: TGTGCCACCAGCAGAGCTACAGATACGCAGTATTTT.

A remark on this clone: An end of the junction differs from the germline gene, which may be a read error. The CDR3, as DNA: TGTGCCAGCACTGAACAGGGGTTTCTTAATGAAAAACTGTTTTTT. Translated: CASTEQGFLNEKLFF. The V gene is TRBV2, the J gene TRBJ1-4, with TRBD1 matching over 7 bases. Germline loops: CDR1 SNHLY, CDR2 FYNNEI. This CDR3 contains 15 residues. The whole variable domain, remainder taken from reference TRBV2 and TRBJ1-4, is EPEVTQTPSHQVTQMGQEVILRCVPISNHLYFYWYRQILGQKVEFLVSFYNNEISEKSEIFDDQFSVERPDGSNFTLKIRSTKLEDSAMYFCASTEQGFLNEKLFFGSGTQLSVL.